This TCR beta chain was documented in a study of immune reconstitution after stem cell transplant in scleroderma. V gave up 0 bases and J gave up 7 bases, with 12 bases separating them. The CDR3 sequence is 14 residues long. Germline V gene data show CDR1 as SGDLS and CDR2 as YYNGEE. TCRdb re-called the RT-PCR reads with MiXCR, one entry per CDR3 protein. The sample lists thousands of distinct CDR3 sequences, 6.4% occurring once. By frequency in the sample, this clonotype is medium-sized (0.01 to 0.1%). The sample was collected before or after autologous hematopoietic stem cell transplantation (not recorded which). The chain has TRBV9 and TRBJ2-3, with a possible D match to TRBD1 (6 bases). The receptor was derived from a female donor with systemic sclerosis. DNA for the CDR3: TGTGCCAGCAGCGTAGATGAGGGGGTGAATACGCAGTATTTT. It is translated as CASSVDEGVNTQYF. Full variable domain (outside the CDR3, taken from reference TRBV9 and TRBJ2-3): DSGVTQTPKHLITATGQRVTLRCSPRSGDLSVYWYQQSLDQGLQFLIQYYNGEERAKGNILERFSAQQFPDLHSELNLSSLELGDSALYFCASSVDEGVNTQYFGPGTRLTVL.